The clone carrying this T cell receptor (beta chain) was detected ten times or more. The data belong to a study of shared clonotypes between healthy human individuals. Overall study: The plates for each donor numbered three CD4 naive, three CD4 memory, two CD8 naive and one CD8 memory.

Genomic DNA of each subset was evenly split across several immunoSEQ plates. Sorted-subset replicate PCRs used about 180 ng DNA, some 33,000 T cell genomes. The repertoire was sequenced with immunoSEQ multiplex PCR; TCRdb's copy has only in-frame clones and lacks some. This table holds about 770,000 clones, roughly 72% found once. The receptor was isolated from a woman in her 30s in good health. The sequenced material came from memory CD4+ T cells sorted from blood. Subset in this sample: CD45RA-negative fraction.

The CDR3 reads CASRQTSGTDTQYF. The CDR3 nucleotides are TGTGCCAGTAGACAGACTAGCGGCACAGATACGCAGTATTTT. The chain joins TRBV19 to TRBJ2-3; 8 nucleotides align to TRBD2. This CDR3 is built from 14 residues. Per germline, CDR1 LNHDA and CDR2 SQIVND (reference sequence). J was trimmed by 1 base and V by 6 bases; bases with no gene match: 3.